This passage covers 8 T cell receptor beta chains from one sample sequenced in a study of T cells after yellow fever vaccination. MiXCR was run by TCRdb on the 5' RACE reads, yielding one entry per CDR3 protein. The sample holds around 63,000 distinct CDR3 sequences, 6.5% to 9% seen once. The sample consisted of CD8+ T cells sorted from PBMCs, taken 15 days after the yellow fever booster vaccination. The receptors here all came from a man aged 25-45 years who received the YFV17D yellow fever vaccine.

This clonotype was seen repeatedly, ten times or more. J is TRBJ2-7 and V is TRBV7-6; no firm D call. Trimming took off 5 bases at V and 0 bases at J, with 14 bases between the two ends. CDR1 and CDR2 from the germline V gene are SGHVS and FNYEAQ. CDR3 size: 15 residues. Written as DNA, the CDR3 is TGTGCCAGCAGCCCCGCTCTGGGCAGCTCCTACGAGCAGTACTTC. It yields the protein CASSPALGSSYEQYF.

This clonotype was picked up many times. The CDR3 sequence: CSARGLADIYNEQFF. The CDR3 DNA follows: TGCAGTGCTAGGGGGCTAGCGGACATCTACAATGAGCAGTTCTTC. V is TRBV20-1 and J is TRBJ2-1; 7 nucleotides align to TRBD2. Germline V gene data show CDR1 as DFQATT and CDR2 as SNEGSKA (reference sequence). V dropped 3 bases and J dropped 3; count of bases not matched to a gene: 8. CDR3 size: 15 residues.

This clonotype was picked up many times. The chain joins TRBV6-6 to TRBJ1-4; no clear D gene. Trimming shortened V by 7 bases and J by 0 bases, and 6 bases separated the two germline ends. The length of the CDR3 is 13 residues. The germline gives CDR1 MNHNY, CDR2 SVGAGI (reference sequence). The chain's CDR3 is CASKQATNEKLFF. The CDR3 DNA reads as TGTGCCAGCAAGCAGGCAACTAATGAAAAACTGTTTTTT.

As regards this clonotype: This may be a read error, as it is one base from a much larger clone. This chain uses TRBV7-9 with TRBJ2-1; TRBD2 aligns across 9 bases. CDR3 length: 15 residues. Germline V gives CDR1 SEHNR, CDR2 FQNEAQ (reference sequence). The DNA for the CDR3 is TGTACCAGCAGCTTACATGTAGCGGGAGTTAATGAGCAGTTCTTC. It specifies CTSSLHVAGVNEQFF.

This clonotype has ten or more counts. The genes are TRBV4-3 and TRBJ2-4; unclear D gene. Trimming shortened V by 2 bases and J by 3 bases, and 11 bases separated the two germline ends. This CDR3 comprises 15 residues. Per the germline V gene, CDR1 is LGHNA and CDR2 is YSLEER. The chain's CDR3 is CASSQRAEDKNIQYF. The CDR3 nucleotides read TGCGCCAGCAGCCAAAGAGCCGAGGACAAAAACATTCAGTACTTC.

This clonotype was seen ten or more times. The CDR3 loop is CASSLGADSYEQYF. CDR3 nucleotide sequence: TGTGCCAGCAGCTTAGGTGCAGATTCCTACGAGCAGTACTTC. The chain links TRBV7-2 to TRBJ2-7; D unresolved. The V gene's germline CDR1 is SGHTA and CDR2 FQGNSA. There are 14 residues in the CDR3. V was shortened by 1 base and J by 1 base, with 8 bases between the two germline ends.

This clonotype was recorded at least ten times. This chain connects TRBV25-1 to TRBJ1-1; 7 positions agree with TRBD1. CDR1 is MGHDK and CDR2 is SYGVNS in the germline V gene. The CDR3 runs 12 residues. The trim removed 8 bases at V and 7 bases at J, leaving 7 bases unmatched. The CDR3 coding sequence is TGTGCCAGCTCCCGAGGGGGCGTTGAAGCTTTCTTT. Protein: CASSRGGVEAFF.

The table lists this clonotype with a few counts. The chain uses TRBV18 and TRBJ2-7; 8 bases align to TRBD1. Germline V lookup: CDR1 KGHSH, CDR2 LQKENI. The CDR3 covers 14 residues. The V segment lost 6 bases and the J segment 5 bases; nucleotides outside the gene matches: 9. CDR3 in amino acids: CASSRGQGRDEQYF. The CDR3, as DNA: TGTGCCAGCTCGCGAGGACAGGGTCGGGACGAGCAGTACTTC.